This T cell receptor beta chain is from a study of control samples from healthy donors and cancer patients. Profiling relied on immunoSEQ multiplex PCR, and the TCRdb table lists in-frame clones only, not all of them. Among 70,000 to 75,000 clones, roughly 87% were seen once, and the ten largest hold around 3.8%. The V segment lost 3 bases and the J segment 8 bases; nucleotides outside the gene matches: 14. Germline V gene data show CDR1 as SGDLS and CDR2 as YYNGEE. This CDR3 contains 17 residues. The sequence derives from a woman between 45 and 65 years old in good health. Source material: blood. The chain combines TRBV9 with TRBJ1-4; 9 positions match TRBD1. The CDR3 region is CASSATGGARIGEKLFF. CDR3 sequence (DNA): TGTGCCAGCAGCGCAACAGGGGGCGCGAGAATAGGGGAAAAACTGTTTTTT.